The entry that follows covers one TCR beta chain sequence. Its target is not known. This CDR3 spans 12 amino acids. The ends lost 7 bases at V and 6 bases at J; junction bases unmatched: 6. Germline loops: CDR1 SQVTM, CDR2 ANQGSEA. Sequencing used immunoSEQ multiplex PCR; TCRdb keeps in-frame clones, though not all of them. The sample carries approximately 89,000 clones, about 90% recorded once. This sample was taken from a study of T cell responses to AZD1222 COVID-19 vaccine. Study-wide background: Second-dose intervals of approximately 4 or approximately 12 weeks were pooled.

Findings and caveats of the study: Mostly white British, mostly female donors; authors suggested clonal diversity may be underestimated. Increased Spike-specific TCR breadth and depth were observed after two AZD1222 doses. Baseline seropositives among AZD1222 recipients totaled only 5 or 6.

This clonotype originated in an adult in good health. This chain uses TRBV29-1 with TRBJ2-1; 7 nucleotides agree with TRBD2. The sample here was peripheral blood, taken on day 0 of AZD1222 vaccination. CDR3: CSAHGRPNEQFF. The DNA for the CDR3 is TGCAGCGCCCACGGGAGGCCCAATGAGCAGTTCTTC.